These 25 T cell receptor beta chains were all obtained from the same sample, sequenced in a study of CD8 T cells in ankylosing spondylitis. TCRdb reprocessed the 5' RACE reads via MiXCR and lists one record per CDR3 protein. Found here are roughly 490,000 distinct CDR3 sequences, about 5.7% of them singletons; the top ten hold roughly 3.2%. The antigens for these receptors are not known. Study results and limitations: What appeared characteristic of ankylosing spondylitis blood was a TCR beta motif of fewer than ten highly homologous variants.

Sequencing was performed on blood, either unsorted or a sorted T cell fraction (not recorded which). These receptors all come from a male donor with ankylosing spondylitis.

This clonotype was counted ten times or more. The rearrangement links TRBV20-1 to TRBJ2-3; 7 bases match TRBD2. Germline V lookup: CDR1 DFQATT, CDR2 SNEGSKA (reference sequence). The CDR3 sequence is 14 residues long. V dropped 5 bases and J dropped 0; count of bases not matched to a gene: 5. CDR3 in DNA: TGCAGTGCTCTTAGCGGGTCTAGCACAGATACGCAGTATTTT. This gives the protein CSALSGSSTDTQYF.

In this sample, this clonotype turned up many times. The chain combines TRBV4-2 with TRBJ2-3; 10 positions agree with TRBD2. This CDR3 is built from 16 residues. Germline CDR1 LGHNA, CDR2 YNFKEQ. J gave up 4 bases and V 3 bases, and 7 bases lay outside the gene matches. The CDR3 DNA reads as TGTGCCAGCAGCCACCATCTAGCGGGAGAGGCAGATACGCAGTATTTT. It codes for CASSHHLAGEADTQYF.

The chain is built from TRBV20-1 and TRBJ2-2, with TRBD1 matching over 9 bases. The CDR3 runs 14 residues. CDR1 is DFQATT and CDR2 is SNEGSKA in the germline V gene (reference sequence). Trimming took 6 bases from V and 4 from J; bases not matched to a gene: 6. The CDR3 DNA is TGCAGTGCCCAGTGGGGACAGGGCACCGGGGAGCTGTTTTTT. This sequence encodes CSAQWGQGTGELFF.

V is TRBV20-1 and J is TRBJ2-2; D is unclear. Germline V lookup: CDR1 DFQATT, CDR2 SNEGSKA (reference sequence). The V end lost 6 bases, the J end lost 0 bases, and 8 bases lay between the germline ends. CDR3 length: 13 amino acids. The DNA for the CDR3 is TGCAGTGCCCGTCAGCCGAACACCGGGGAGCTGTTTTTT. It codes for CSARQPNTGELFF.

Regarding this clonotype: A much larger clone lies one base from this, so it may be a read error. This chain joins TRBV29-1 and TRBJ1-2; 7 bases are shared with TRBD1. The CDR3 loop spans 13 amino acids. The V segment lost 8 bases and the J segment 2 bases; nucleotides outside the gene matches: 8. Germline CDR1 reads SQVTM; CDR2 reads ANQGSEA. This CDR3 reads CSSNTGQNYGYTF. The CDR3 DNA is TGCAGCTCGAACACGGGACAGAACTATGGCTACACCTTC.

This clonotype was recorded at least ten times. This chain links TRBV3-1 with TRBJ2-7, with D unclear. The CDR3 totals 13 residues. The V gene lost 5 bases and the J gene lost 0 bases, with 8 bases spanning the gap. From germline, CDR1 is LGHDT and CDR2 YNNKEL (reference sequence). CDR3 sequence: CASSYDNSYEQYF. The CDR3 DNA sequence: TGTGCCAGCAGCTACGACAACTCCTACGAGCAGTACTTC.

This clonotype has ten or more counts. The V call is TRBV7-8, the J call TRBJ2-2; a possible D gene is TRBD1 (5 bases). CDR3 length: 14 amino acids. The V and J ends lost 7 bases and 0 bases respectively, with 9 bases between them. The germline V gene has CDR1 SGHVS and CDR2 FQNEAQ. In DNA, the CDR3 is TGTGCCAGCATCTTGACAGCGAACACCGGGGAGCTGTTTTTT. Protein product: CASILTANTGELFF.

The rearrangement links TRBV7-6 to TRBJ2-1, with D perhaps TRBD2 (5 bases). Germline V gene lookup returns CDR1 SGHVS and CDR2 FNYEAQ. V was trimmed by 7 bases and J by 0 bases, leaving 16 bases between them. This CDR3 spans 16 amino acids. CDR3 in DNA: TGTGCCAGCACCCCCCGCGGGCGAAGCTCCTACAATGAGCAGTTCTTC. Translated, it gives CASTPRGRSSYNEQFF.

Only a few counts were recorded for this clonotype. This chain joins TRBV18 and TRBJ1-1, with TRBD1 matching over 7 bases. CDR3 length: 13 residues. Germline assignment: CDR1 KGHSH and CDR2 LQKENI. The junction had 7 bases not matched to a gene; V was cut back by 5 bases and J by 7 bases. CDR3 region: CASSRDRAVEAFF. The CDR3, as DNA: TGTGCCAGCTCAAGGGACAGAGCTGTTGAAGCTTTCTTT.

This chain connects TRBV7-6 to TRBJ2-3; TRBD2 matches at 11 bases. Trimming cost V 4 bases and J 4 bases; bases outside gene matches: 10. CDR1 is SGHVS, CDR2 FNYEAQ, per germline. CDR3 size: 17 residues. In nucleotides, the CDR3 is TGTGCCAGCAGCTCAAGACCGGGACTAGCGGTTGCAGATACGCAGTATTTT. It yields the protein CASSSRPGLAVADTQYF.

This clonotype was picked up many times. The chain joins TRBV5-1 to TRBJ2-7, with 7 bases matching TRBD1. CDR1 is SGHRS, CDR2 YFSETQ, per germline. After removal of 3 bases from V and 7 bases from J, the junction contained 10 bases not matched to a gene. CDR3 length: 14 amino acids. CDR3 coding DNA: TGCGCCAGCAGCTCAGGGATTCAGGGGGAAGAGCAGTACTTC. The encoded protein is CASSSGIQGEEQYF.

This clonotype was seen repeatedly, ten times or more. The genes are TRBV4-3 and TRBJ2-1; D uncertain. CDR3 size: 16 residues. Trimming removed 1 base from V and 1 base from J, with 11 bases in between. The germline CDR1 and CDR2 sequences are LGHNA and YSLEER. This chain's CDR3 is CASSQVGSSSYNEQFF. For the CDR3, the DNA is TGCGCCAGCAGCCAAGTTGGATCCTCATCCTACAATGAGCAGTTCTTC.

There are a few counts of this clonotype. The gene calls are TRBV3-1 and TRBJ1-2; 7 bases are shared with TRBD1. Germline-derived CDR1 and CDR2 are LGHDT and YNNKEL (reference sequence). This CDR3 has 15 amino acids. Unmatched junction bases numbered 10, after V lost 4 bases and J lost 5 bases. CDR3 nucleotide sequence: TGTGCCAGCAGCCGCTTCTTGACAGGGACTTATGGCTACACCTTC. It encodes CASSRFLTGTYGYTF.

This clonotype was detected ten times or more. V and J are TRBV20-1 and TRBJ1-1; D is uncertain. V was trimmed by 1 base and J by 0 bases, leaving 9 bases between them. The CDR3 length is 14 residues. Per the germline V gene, CDR1 is DFQATT and CDR2 is SNEGSKA (reference sequence). The CDR3 region is CSARADLLNTEAFF. The CDR3 region has the DNA TGCAGTGCTAGAGCTGACCTCTTGAACACTGAAGCTTTCTTT.

This clonotype was recorded at least ten times. This chain connects TRBV15 to TRBJ2-5; the match to TRBD1 covers 8 bases. J gave up 4 bases and V 1 base, and 8 bases lay outside the gene matches. Germline V gives CDR1 LNHNV, CDR2 YYDKDF (reference sequence). The CDR3 spans 16 residues. The CDR3 region is CATSRAGRGQRETQYF. As DNA, the CDR3 is TGTGCCACCAGCAGAGCGGGCAGGGGGCAACGAGAGACCCAGTACTTC. The full variable domain, its missing parts supplied by reference TRBV15 and TRBJ2-5, is DAMVIQNPRYQVTQFGKPVTLSCSQTLNHNVMYWYQQKSSQAPKLLFHYYDKDFNNEADTPDNFQSRRPNTSFCFLDIRSPGLGDTAMYLCATSRAGRGQRETQYFGPGTRLLVL.

This clonotype was observed at least ten times. In DNA, the CDR3 is TGTGCCAGCAGCCCCTCGACGGCAGGCGGCTGGGACACTGAAGCTTTCTTT. Amino acid sequence: CASSPSTAGGWDTEAFF. V is TRBV4-2 and J is TRBJ1-1; D is uncertain. The V gene lost 4 bases and the J gene lost 3 bases, with 21 bases spanning the gap. The CDR3 is 17 residues long. Per the germline V gene, CDR1 is LGHNA and CDR2 is YNFKEQ.

This clonotype occurred many times. The chain carries TRBV7-6 and TRBJ2-5; 7 bases are shared with TRBD1. CDR1 and CDR2 from the germline V gene are SGHVS and FNYEAQ. Germline trimming cut 1 base from V and 5 bases from J; bases unmatched to any gene: 10. The CDR3 sequence is 16 residues long. The CDR3 nucleotides are TGTGCCAGCAGCTTAGAAGGCCCCAGGGGGTTTGAGACCCAGTACTTC. Residues: CASSLEGPRGFETQYF. Full variable domain (outside the CDR3, taken from reference TRBV7-6 and TRBJ2-5): GAGVSQSPRYKVTKRGQDVALRCDPISGHVSLYWYRQALGQGPEFLTYFNYEAQQDKSGLPNDRFSAERPEGSISTLTIQRTEQRDSAMYRCASSLEGPRGFETQYFGPGTRLLVL.

At least ten counts were recorded for this clonotype. The V and J genes are TRBV20-1 and TRBJ2-5, with unresolved D. CDR1 DFQATT and CDR2 SNEGSKA come from the germline V gene (reference sequence). Between the trimmed V and J ends, which lost 4 bases and 2 bases, there was a span of 8 bases. The CDR3 consists of 12 residues. The DNA of the CDR3 is TGCAGTGCTATGTTTCAACAAGAGACCCAGTACTTC. Translating it yields CSAMFQQETQYF.

This clonotype has a count of ten or more. The genes are TRBV28 and TRBJ1-1; TRBD1 matches 7 bases. This CDR3 has 14 amino acids. V dropped 1 base and J dropped 5; count of bases not matched to a gene: 4. Per germline, CDR1 MDHEN and CDR2 SYDVKM. The CDR3 coding sequence is TGTGCCAGCAGTTTATCAGGGGGGAAGACTGAAGCTTTCTTT. Its translation: CASSLSGGKTEAFF.

This clonotype turned up a few times. The chain combines TRBV28 with TRBJ2-7, with D tentatively TRBD1 (6 bases). V dropped 1 base and J dropped 3 bases, with 13 bases sitting between them. There are 15 residues in the CDR3. Germline CDR1 reads MDHEN; CDR2 reads SYDVKM. The CDR3 loop is CASSLLGGSYYEQYF. The CDR3 nucleotides are TGTGCCAGCAGTTTATTAGGGGGATCCTACTACGAGCAGTACTTC.

The chain combines TRBV6-2 or TRBV6-3 with TRBJ2-5; 7 bases align to TRBD2. This CDR3 is built from 17 residues. V lost 2 bases and J lost 5; bases outside the gene matches: 14. Germline CDR1 reads MNHEY; CDR2 reads SVGEGT. The CDR3 DNA is TGTGCCAGCAGTTACAGTGGTCCGGGGGGTTTGGAGGAGACCCAGTACTTC. It yields the protein CASSYSGPGGLEETQYF.

V gene TRBV20-1 combines with J gene TRBJ2-7; D gene ambiguous. The V gene's germline CDR1 is DFQATT and CDR2 SNEGSKA (reference sequence). The CDR3 spans 13 residues. V was cut by 3 bases and J by 7 bases, with 16 bases left in between. CDR3 in amino acids: CSASRSPGNEQYF. Written as DNA, the CDR3 is TGCAGTGCTAGTCGAAGCCCCGGAAATGAGCAGTACTTC.

This clonotype occurred a few times. The chain combines TRBV10-3 with TRBJ1-2; D unresolved. The CDR3 has 13 residues. Germline-derived CDR1 and CDR2 are ENHRY and SYGVKD. V was shortened by 4 bases and J by 1 base, with 7 bases between the two germline ends. CDR3 nucleotides: TGTGCCATCAGTGCTAACAATAACTATGGCTACACCTTC. Its protein is CAISANNNYGYTF.

Many counts were recorded for this clonotype. The chain is built from TRBV2 and TRBJ2-6; D possibly corresponds to TRBD2 (6 bases). The CDR3 is 16 residues long. Trimming left V 2 bases short and J 4 bases short, with 12 bases between. Germline loops: CDR1 SNHLY, CDR2 FYNNEI. DNA for the CDR3: TGTGCCAGCAGTGAAACCGGAGGGGCAGGGGCCAACGTCCTGACTTTC. It encodes CASSETGGAGANVLTF.

Ten or more counts support this clonotype. V and J are TRBV5-1 and TRBJ1-1, with D uncertain. V was pared by 0 bases and J by 1 base, with 7 bases between. The CDR3 loop spans 14 amino acids. Per the germline V gene, CDR1 is SGHRS and CDR2 is YFSETQ. The DNA for the CDR3 is TGCGCCAGCAGCTTGGCCTCAGCGAACACTGAAGCTTTCTTT. Translation: CASSLASANTEAFF.